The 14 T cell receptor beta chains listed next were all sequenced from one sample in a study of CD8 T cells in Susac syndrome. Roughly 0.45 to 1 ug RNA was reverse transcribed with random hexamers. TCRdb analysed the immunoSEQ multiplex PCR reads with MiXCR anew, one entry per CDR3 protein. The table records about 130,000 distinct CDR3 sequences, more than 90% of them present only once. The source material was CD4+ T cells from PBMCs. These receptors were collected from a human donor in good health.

DNA of the CDR3: TGCGCCAGCAGCCTGGTAGCGAGCTACGAGCAGTACTTC. Residues: CASSLVASYEQYF. This chain links TRBV5-1 with TRBJ2-7, with TRBD2 as a possible D gene (5 bases). Germline V gene sequence: CDR1 SGHRS, CDR2 YFSETQ. The CDR3 has 13 amino acids. The V end was cut by 4 bases, the J end by 3 bases, with 11 bases between.

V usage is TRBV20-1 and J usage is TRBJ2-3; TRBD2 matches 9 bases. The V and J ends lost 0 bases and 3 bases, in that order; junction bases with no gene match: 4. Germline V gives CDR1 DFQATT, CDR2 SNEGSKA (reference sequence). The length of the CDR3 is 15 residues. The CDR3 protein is CSARDHLAGTDTQYF. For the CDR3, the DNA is TGCAGTGCTAGAGATCACCTAGCGGGAACAGATACGCAGTATTTT.

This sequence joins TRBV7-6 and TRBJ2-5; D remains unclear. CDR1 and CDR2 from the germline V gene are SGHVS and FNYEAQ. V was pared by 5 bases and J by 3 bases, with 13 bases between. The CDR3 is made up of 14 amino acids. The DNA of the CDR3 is TGTGCCAGCAGCCCTAGGGAACAGAAAGAGACCCAGTACTTC. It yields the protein CASSPREQKETQYF.

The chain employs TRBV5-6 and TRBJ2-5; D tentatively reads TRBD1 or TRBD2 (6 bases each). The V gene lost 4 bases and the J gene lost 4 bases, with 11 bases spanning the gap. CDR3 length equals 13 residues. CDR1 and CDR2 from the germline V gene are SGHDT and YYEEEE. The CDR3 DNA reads TGTGCCAGCAGCGCGGGACAAGCAGAGACCCAGTACTTC. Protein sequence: CASSAGQAETQYF. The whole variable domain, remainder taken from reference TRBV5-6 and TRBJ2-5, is DAGVTQSPTHLIKTRGQQVTLRCSPKSGHDTVSWYQQALGQGPQFIFQYYEEEERQRGNFPDRFSGHQFPNYSSELNVNALLLGDSALYLCASSAGQAETQYFGPGTRLLVL.

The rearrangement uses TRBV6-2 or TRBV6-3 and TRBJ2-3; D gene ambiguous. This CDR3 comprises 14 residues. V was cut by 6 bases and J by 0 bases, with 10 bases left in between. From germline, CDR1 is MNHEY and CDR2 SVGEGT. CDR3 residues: CASSNTGSTDTQYF. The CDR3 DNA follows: TGTGCCAGCAGCAATACCGGGAGCACAGATACGCAGTATTTT.

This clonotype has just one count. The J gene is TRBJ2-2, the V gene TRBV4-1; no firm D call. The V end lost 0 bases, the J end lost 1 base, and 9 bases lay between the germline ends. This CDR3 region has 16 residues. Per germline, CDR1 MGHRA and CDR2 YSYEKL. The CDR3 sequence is CASSQEHQRNTGELFF. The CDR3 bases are TGCGCCAGCAGCCAAGAGCACCAGCGGAACACCGGGGAGCTGTTTTTT.

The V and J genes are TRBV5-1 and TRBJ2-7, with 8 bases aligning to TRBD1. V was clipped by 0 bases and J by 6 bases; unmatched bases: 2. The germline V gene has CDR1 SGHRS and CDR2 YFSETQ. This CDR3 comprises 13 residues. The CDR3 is CASSLGQGTEQYF. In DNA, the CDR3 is TGCGCCAGCAGCTTGGGACAGGGGACCGAGCAGTACTTC.

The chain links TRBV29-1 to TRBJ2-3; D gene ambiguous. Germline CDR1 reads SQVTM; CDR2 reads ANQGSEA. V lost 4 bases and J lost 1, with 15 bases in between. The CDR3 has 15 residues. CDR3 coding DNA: TGCAGCGTTGCCCCCTTACCGAGTGGCACAGATACGCAGTATTTT. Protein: CSVAPLPSGTDTQYF.

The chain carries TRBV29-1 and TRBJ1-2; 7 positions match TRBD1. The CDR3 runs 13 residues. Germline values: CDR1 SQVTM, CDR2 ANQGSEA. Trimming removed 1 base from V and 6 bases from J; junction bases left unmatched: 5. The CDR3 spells CSVEGTGRDGYTF. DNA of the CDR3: TGCAGCGTTGAAGGGACAGGACGAGATGGCTACACCTTC. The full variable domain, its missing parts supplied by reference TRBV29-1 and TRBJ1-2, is SAVISQKPSRDICQRGTSLTIQCQVDSQVTMMFWYRQQPGQSLTLIATANQGSEATYESGFVIDKFPISRPNLTFSTLTVSNMSPEDSSIYLCSVEGTGRDGYTFGSGTRLTVV.

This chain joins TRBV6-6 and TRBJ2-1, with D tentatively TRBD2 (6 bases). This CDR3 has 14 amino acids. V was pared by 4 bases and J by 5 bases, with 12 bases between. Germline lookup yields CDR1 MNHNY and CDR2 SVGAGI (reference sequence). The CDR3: CASSLSGLNNEQFF. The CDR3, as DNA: TGTGCCAGCAGTTTATCGGGACTGAACAATGAGCAGTTCTTC.

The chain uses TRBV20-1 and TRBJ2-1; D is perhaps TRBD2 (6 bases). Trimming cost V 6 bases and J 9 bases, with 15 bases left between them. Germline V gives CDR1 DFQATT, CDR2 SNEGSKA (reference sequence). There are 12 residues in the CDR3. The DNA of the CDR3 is TGCAGTGCGCAAACTAGCAACGGTGAGCAGTTCTTC. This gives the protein CSAQTSNGEQFF.

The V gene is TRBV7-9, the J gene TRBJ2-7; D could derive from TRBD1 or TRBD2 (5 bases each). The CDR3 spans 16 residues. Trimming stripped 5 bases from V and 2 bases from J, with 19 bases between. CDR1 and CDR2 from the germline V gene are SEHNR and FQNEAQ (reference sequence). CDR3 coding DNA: TGTGCCAGCAGCCAAATGGGGACGATGCGAGCCTACGAGCAGTACTTC. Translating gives CASSQMGTMRAYEQYF.

CDR3 loop: CASSPPTSNEQYF. CDR3 coding DNA: TGTGCCAGCTCACCCCCGACTAGCAACGAGCAGTACTTC. V gene TRBV18 combines with J gene TRBJ2-7, with 7 bases identical to TRBD2. J was trimmed by 5 bases and V by 3 bases; bases with no gene match: 4. The germline gives CDR1 KGHSH, CDR2 LQKENI. The CDR3 is 13 amino acids. Full variable domain (missing parts from reference TRBV18 and TRBJ2-7): NAGVMQNPRHLVRRRGQEARLRCSPMKGHSHVYWYRQLPEEGLKFMVYLQKENIIDESGMPKERFSAEFPKEGPSILRIQQVVRGDSAAYFCASSPPTSNEQYFGPGTRLTVT.

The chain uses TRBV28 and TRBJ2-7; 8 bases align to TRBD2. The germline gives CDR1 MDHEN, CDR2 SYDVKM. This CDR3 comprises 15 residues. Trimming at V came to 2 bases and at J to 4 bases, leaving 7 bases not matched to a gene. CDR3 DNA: TGTGCCAGCAGTTTAGCGGGAGGAAGACGGTACGAGCAGTACTTC. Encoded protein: CASSLAGGRRYEQYF.